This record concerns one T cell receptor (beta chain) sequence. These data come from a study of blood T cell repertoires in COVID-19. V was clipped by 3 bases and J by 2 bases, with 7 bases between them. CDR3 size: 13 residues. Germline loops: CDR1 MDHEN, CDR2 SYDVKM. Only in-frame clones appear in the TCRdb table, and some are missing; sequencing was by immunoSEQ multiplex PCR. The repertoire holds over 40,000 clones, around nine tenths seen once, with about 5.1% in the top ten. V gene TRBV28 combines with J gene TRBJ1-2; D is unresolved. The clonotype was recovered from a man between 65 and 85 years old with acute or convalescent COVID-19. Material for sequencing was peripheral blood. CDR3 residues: CASSFHSNYGYTF. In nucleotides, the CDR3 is TGTGCCAGCAGTTTTCACTCGAACTATGGCTACACCTTC.